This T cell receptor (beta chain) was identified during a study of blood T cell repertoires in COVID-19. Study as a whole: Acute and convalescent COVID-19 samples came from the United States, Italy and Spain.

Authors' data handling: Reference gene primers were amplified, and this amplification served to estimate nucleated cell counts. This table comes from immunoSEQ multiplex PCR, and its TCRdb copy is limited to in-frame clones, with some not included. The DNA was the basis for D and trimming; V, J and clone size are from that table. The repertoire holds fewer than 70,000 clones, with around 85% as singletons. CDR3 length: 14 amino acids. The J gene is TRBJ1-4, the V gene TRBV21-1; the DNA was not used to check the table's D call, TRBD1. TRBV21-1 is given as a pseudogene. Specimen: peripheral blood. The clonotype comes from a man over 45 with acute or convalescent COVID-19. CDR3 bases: TGTGCCAGCCGACAGCGACTCATAATGAAAAGACTGTTTTTT. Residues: CASRQRLIMKRLFF.